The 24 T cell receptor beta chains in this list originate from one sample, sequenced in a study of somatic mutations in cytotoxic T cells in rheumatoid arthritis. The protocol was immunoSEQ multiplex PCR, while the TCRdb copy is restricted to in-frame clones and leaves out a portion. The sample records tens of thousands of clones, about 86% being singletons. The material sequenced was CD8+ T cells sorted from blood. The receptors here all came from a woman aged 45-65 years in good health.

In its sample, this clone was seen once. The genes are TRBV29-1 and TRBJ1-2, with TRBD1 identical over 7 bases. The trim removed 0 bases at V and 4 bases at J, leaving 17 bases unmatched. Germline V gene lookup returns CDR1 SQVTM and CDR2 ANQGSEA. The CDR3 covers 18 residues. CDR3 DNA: TGCAGCGTTGAAGAAGGAGCGACCGGGACAGTAACCCCCTATGGCTACACCTTC. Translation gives CSVEEGATGTVTPYGYTF.

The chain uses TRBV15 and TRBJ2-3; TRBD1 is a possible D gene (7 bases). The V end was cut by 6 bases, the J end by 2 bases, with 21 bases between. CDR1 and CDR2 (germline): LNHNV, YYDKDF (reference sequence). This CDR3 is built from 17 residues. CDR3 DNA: TGTGCCACCAGTAGCAGTCCCCGCAGGGGGGTCACAGATACGCAGTATTTT. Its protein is CATSSSPRRGVTDTQYF.

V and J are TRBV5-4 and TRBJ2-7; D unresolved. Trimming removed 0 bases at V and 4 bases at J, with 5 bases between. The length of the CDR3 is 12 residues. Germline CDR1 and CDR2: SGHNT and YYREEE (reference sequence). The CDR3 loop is CASSLDRYEQYF. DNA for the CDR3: TGTGCCAGCAGCTTGGATAGGTACGAGCAGTACTTC.

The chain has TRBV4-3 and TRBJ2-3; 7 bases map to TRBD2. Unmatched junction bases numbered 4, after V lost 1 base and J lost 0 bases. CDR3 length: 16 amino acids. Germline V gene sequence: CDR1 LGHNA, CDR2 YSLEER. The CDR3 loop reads CASSQVQLASTDTQYF. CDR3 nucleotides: TGCGCCAGCAGCCAAGTACAACTAGCGAGCACAGATACGCAGTATTTT.

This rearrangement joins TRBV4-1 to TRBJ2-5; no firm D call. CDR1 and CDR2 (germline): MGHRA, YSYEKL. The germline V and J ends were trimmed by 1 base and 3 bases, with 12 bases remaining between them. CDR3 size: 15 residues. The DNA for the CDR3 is TGCGCCAGCAGCCAAGGGGTTGGGCTAGAAGAGACCCAGTACTTC. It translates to CASSQGVGLEETQYF.

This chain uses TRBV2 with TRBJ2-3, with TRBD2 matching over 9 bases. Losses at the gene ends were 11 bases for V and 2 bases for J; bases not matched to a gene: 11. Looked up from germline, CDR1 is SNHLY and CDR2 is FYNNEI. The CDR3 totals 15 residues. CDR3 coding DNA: TGTGCCGGCCGGAGACTAGCGGCGATCACAGATACGCAGTATTTT. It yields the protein CAGRRLAAITDTQYF.

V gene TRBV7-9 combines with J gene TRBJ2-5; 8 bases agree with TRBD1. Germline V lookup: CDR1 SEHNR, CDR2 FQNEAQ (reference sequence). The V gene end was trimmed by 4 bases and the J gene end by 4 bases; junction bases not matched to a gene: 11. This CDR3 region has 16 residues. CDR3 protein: CASSSDRGLSRETQYF. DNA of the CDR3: TGTGCCAGCAGCTCAGACAGGGGTTTATCCCGAGAGACCCAGTACTTC.

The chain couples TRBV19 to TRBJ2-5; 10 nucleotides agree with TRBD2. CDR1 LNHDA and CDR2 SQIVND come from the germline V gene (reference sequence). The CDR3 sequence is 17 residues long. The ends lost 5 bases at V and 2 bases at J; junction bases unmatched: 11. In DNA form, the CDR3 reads TGTGCCAGTAGTCACGCGATGGGGACTAGCGAACAAGAGACCCAGTACTTC. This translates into CASSHAMGTSEQETQYF.

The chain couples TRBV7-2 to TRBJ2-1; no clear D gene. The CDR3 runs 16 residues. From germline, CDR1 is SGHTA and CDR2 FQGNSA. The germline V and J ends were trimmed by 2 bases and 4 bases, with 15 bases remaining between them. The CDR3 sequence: CASSLTAAVGYNEQFF. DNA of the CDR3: TGTGCCAGCAGCTTAACGGCCGCCGTCGGGTACAATGAGCAGTTCTTC.

The CDR3 nucleotides are TGTGCCAGTAGTATGGGCCGGGGGCTGTATGGCTACACCTTC. As protein: CASSMGRGLYGYTF. V usage is TRBV19 and J usage is TRBJ1-2, with TRBD1 as a possible D gene (6 bases). Trimming shortened V by 3 bases and J by 5 bases, and 13 bases separated the two germline ends. The CDR3 consists of 14 residues. Germline values: CDR1 LNHDA, CDR2 SQIVND (reference sequence).

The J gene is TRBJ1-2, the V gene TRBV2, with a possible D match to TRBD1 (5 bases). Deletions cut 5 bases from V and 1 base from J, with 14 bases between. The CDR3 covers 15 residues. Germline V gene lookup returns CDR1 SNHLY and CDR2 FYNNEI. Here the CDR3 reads CASSKTANHNYGYTF. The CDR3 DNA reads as TGTGCCAGCAGTAAGACAGCTAACCATAACTATGGCTACACCTTC.

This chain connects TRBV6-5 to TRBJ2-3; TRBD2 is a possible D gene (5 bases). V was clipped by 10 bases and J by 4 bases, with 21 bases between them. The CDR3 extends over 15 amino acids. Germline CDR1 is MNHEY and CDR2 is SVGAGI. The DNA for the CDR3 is TGTGCCACCAGGCTCCCGGGATTCGGGCCAGATACGCAGTATTTT. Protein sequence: CATRLPGFGPDTQYF.

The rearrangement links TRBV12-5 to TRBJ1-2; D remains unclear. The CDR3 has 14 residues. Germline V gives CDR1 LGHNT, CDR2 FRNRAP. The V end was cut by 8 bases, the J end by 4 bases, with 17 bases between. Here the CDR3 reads CASLPTGVAYGYTF. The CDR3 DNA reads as TGTGCTAGTTTACCTACCGGGGTTGCCTATGGCTACACCTTC. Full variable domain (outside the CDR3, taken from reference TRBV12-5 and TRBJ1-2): DARVTQTPRHKVTEMGQEVTMRCQPILGHNTVFWYRQTMMQGLELLAYFRNRAPLDDSGMPKDRFSAEMPDATLATLKIQPSEPRDSAVYFCASLPTGVAYGYTFGSGTRLTVV.

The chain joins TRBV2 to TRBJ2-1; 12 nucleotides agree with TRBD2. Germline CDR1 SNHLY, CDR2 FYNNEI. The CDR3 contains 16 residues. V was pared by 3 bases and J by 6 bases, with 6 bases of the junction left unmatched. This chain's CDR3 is CASSEGASGGANEQFF. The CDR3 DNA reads TGTGCCAGCAGTGAGGGGGCTAGCGGGGGGGCCAATGAGCAGTTCTTC.

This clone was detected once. The CDR3 DNA sequence: TGTGCCAGCAGTCTACTGAACACTGAAGCTTTCTTT. This sequence encodes CASSLLNTEAFF. The chain is built from TRBV2 and TRBJ1-1, with no clear D. V dropped 5 bases and J dropped 0 bases, with 4 bases sitting between them. Germline lookup yields CDR1 SNHLY and CDR2 FYNNEI. There are 12 residues in the CDR3.

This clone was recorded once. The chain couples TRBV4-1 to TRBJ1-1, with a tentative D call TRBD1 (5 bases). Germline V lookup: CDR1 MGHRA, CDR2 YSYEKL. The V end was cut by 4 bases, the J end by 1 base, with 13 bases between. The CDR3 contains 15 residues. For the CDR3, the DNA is TGCGCCAGCAGCCCACCGACAGCGAAGAACACTGAAGCTTTCTTT. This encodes CASSPPTAKNTEAFF.

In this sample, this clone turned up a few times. DNA for the CDR3: TGTGCCAGCAGTGAATGGCAGGATAGCAATCAGCCCCAGCATTTT. As protein: CASSEWQDSNQPQHF. V usage is TRBV6-1 and J usage is TRBJ1-5; D is undetermined. The germline gives CDR1 MNHNS, CDR2 SASEGT. The CDR3 has 15 residues. The V and J ends lost 2 bases and 0 bases respectively, with 8 bases between them.

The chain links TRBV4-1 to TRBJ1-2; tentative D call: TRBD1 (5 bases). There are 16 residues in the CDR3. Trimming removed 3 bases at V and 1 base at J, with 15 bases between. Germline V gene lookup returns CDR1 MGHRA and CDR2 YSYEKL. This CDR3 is CASSHAAGPDNYGYTF. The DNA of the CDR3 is TGCGCCAGCAGCCACGCCGCGGGACCGGATAACTATGGCTACACCTTC.

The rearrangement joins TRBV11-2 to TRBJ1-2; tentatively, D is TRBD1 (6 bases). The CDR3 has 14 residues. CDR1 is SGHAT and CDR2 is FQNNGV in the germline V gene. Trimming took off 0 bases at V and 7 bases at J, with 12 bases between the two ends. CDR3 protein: CASSLEGGAGGYTF. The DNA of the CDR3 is TGTGCCAGCAGCTTAGAGGGGGGCGCGGGTGGCTACACCTTC.

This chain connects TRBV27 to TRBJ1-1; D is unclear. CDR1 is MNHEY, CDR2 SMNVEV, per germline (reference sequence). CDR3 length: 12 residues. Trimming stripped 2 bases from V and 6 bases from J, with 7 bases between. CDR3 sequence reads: CASSLPGPEAFF. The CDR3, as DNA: TGTGCCAGCAGTTTACCAGGTCCTGAAGCTTTCTTT.

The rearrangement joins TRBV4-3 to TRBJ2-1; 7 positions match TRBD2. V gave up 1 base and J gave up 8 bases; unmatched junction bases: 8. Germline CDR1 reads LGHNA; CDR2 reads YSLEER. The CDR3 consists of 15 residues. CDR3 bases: TGCGCCAGCAGCCAAGGGACTAGGGCGCCCGATGAGCAGTTCTTC. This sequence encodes CASSQGTRAPDEQFF.

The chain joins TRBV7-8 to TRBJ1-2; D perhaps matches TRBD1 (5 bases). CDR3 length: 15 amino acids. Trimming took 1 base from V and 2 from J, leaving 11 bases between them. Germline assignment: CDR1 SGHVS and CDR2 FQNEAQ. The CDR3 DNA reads TGTGCCAGCAGCTTAGGTCCAGGACAAAACTATGGCTACACCTTC. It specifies CASSLGPGQNYGYTF.

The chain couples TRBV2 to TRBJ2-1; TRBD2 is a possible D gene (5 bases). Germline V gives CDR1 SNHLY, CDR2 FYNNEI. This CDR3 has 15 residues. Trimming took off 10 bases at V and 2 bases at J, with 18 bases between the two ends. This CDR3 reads CATNLPGYTYNEQFF. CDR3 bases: TGTGCCACTAACCTCCCGGGATACACCTACAATGAGCAGTTCTTC.

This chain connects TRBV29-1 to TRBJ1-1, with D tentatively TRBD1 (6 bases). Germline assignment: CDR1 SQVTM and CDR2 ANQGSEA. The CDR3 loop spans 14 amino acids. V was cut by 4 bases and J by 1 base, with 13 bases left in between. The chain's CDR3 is CSVVGGTRNTEAFF. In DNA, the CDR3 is TGCAGCGTTGTTGGGGGCACGAGGAACACTGAAGCTTTCTTT. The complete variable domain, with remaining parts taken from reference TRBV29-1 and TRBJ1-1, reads SAVISQKPSRDICQRGTSLTIQCQVDSQVTMMFWYRQQPGQSLTLIATANQGSEATYESGFVIDKFPISRPNLTFSTLTVSNMSPEDSSIYLCSVVGGTRNTEAFFGQGTRLTVV.